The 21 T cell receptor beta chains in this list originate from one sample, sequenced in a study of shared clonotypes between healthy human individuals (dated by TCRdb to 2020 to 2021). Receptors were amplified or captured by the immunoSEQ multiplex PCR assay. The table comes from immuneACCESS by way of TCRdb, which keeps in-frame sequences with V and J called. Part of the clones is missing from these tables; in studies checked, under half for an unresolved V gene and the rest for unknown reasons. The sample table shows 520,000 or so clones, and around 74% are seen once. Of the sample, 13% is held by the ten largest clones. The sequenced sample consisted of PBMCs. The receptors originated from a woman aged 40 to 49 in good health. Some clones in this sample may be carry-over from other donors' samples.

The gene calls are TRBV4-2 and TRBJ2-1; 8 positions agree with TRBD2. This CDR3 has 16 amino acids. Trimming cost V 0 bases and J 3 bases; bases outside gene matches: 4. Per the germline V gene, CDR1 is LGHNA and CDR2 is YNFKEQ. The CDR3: CASSQDERGIYNEQFF. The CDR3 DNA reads TGTGCCAGCAGCCAAGATGAGCGGGGGATCTACAATGAGCAGTTCTTC.

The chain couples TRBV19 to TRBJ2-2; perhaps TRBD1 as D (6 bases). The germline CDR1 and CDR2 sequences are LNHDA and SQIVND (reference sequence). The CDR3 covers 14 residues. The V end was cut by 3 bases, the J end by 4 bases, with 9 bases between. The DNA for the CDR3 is TGTGCCAGTAGTATGCAGGGGATCACCGGGGAGCTGTTTTTT. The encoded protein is CASSMQGITGELFF.

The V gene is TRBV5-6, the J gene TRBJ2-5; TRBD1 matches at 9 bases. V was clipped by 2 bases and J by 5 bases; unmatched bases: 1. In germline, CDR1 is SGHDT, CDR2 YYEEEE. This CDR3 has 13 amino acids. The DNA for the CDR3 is TGTGCCAGCAGCTTCGGGACAGGGGAGACCCAGTACTTC. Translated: CASSFGTGETQYF.

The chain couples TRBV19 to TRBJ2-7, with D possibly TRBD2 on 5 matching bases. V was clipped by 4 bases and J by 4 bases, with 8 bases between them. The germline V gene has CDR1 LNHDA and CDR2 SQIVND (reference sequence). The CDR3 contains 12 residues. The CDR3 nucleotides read TGTGCCAGTAGTAACGGGATGTACGAGCAGTACTTC. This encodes CASSNGMYEQYF.

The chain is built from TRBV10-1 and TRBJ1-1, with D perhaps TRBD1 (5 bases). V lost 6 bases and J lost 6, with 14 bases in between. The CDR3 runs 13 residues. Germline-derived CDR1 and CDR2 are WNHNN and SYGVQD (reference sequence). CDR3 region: CASSRAWGAEAFF. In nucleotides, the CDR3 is TGCGCCAGCAGCCGGGCATGGGGGGCTGAAGCTTTCTTT.

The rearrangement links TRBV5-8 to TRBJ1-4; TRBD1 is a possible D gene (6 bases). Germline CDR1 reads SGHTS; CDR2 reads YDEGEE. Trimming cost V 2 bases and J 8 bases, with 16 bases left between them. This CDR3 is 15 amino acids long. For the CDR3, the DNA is TGTGCCAGCAGCTTCGTAAGGGGGAGAGGAGAAAAACTGTTTTTT. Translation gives CASSFVRGRGEKLFF.

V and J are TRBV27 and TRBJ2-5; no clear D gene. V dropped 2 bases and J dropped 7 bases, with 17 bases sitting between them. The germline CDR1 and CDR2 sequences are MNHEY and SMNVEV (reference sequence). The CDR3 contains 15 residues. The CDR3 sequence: CASSLGLGKKRTQYF. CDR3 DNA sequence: TGTGCCAGCAGTTTAGGCCTCGGAAAAAAAAGGACCCAGTACTTC.

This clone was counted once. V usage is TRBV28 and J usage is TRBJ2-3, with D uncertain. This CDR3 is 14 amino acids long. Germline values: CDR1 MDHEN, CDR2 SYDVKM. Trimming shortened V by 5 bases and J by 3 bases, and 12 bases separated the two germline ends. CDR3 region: CASSLIDGTDTQYF. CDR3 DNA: TGTGCCAGCAGTCTCATCGACGGAACAGATACGCAGTATTTT.

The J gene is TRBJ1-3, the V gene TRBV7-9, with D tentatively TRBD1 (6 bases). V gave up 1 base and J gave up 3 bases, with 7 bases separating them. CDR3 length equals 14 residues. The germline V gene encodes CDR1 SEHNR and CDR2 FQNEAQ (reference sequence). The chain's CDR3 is CASSLGTVGNTIYF. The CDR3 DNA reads TGTGCCAGCAGCTTAGGGACAGTTGGAAACACCATATATTTT.

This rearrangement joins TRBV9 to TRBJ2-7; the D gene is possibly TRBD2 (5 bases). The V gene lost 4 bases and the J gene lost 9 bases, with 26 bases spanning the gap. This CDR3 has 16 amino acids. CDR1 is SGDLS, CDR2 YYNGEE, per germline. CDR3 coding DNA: TGTGCCAGCAGCCTCGACCCCTGGCGGGCGGATTCCGGGCAGTACTTC. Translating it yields CASSLDPWRADSGQYF.

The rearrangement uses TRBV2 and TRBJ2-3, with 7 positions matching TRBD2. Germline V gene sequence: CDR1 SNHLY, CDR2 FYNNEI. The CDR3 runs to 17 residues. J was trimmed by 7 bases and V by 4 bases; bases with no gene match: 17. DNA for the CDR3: TGTGCCAGCAGTGCAGGGCTCGGAGGGGAGGGCCTACATACGCAGTATTTT. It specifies CASSAGLGGEGLHTQYF.

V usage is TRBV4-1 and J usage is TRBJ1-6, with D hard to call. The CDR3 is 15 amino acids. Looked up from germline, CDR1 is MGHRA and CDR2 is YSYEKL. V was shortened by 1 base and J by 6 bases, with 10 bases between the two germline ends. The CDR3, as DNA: TGCGCCAGCAGCCAAGCCCCGCCACCTAATTCACCCCTCCACTTT. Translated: CASSQAPPPNSPLHF.

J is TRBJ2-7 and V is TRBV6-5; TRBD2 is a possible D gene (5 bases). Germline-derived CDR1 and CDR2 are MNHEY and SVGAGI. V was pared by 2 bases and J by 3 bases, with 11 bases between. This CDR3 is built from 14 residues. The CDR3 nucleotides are TGTGCCAGCAGTTACCCACGGAGGTTCTACGAGCAGTACTTC. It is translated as CASSYPRRFYEQYF.

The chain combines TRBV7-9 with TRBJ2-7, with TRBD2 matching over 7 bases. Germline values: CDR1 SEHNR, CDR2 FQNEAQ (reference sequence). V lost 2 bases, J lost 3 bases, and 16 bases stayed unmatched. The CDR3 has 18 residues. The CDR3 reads CASSLHRGPGIAGYEQYF. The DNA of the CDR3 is TGTGCCAGCAGCTTACATCGGGGTCCTGGGATAGCGGGCTACGAGCAGTACTTC.

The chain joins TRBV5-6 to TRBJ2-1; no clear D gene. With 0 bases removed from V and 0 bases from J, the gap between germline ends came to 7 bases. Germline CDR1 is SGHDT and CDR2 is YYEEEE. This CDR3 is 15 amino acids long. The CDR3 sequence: CASSLGSTSYNEQFF. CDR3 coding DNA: TGTGCCAGCAGCTTGGGGTCCACCTCCTACAATGAGCAGTTCTTC.

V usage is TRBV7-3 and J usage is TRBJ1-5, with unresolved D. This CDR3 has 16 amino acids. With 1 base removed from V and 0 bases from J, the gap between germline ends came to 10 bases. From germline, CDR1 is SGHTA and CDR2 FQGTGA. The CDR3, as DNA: TGTGCCAGCAGCTTAAGAGACGGCAATAGCAATCAGCCCCAGCATTTT. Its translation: CASSLRDGNSNQPQHF.

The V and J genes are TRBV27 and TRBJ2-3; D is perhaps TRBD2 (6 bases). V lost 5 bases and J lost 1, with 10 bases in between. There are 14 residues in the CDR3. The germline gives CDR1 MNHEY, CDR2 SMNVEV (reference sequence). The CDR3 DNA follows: TGTGCCAGCAGTCCCTTAGCGGGCACAGATACGCAGTATTTT. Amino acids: CASSPLAGTDTQYF.

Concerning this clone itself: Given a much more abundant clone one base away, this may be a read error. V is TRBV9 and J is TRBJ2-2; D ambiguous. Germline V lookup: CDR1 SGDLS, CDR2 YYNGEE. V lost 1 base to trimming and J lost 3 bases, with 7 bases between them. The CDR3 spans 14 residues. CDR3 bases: TGTGCCAGCAGCGTAAGCCCCGACACCGGGGAGCTGTTTTTT. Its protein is CASSVSPDTGELFF. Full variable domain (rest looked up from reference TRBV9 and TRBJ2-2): DSGVTQTPKHLITATGQRVTLRCSPRSGDLSVYWYQQSLDQGLQFLIQYYNGEERAKGNILERFSAQQFPDLHSELNLSSLELGDSALYFCASSVSPDTGELFFGEGSRLTVL.

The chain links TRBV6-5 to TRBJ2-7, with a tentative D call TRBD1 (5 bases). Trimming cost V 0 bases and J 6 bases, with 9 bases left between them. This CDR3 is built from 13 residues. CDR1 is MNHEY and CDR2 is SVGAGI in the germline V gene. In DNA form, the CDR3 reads TGTGCCAGCAGTTACTCGTGGGGCGCCGAGCAGTACTTC. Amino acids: CASSYSWGAEQYF.

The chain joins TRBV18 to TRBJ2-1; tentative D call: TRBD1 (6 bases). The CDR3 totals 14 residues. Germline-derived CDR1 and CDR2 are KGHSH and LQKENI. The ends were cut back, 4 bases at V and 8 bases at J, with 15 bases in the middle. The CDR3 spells CASSRNVQGYEQFF. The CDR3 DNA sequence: TGTGCCAGCTCACGAAACGTACAGGGTTATGAGCAGTTCTTC.

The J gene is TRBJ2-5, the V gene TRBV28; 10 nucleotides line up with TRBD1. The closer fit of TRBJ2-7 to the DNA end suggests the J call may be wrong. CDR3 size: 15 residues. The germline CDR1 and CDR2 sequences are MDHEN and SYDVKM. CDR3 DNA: TGTGCCAGCAGTTCCCTTGACAGGGGGCTATACGAGCAGTACTTC. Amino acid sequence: CASSSLDRGLYEQYF.